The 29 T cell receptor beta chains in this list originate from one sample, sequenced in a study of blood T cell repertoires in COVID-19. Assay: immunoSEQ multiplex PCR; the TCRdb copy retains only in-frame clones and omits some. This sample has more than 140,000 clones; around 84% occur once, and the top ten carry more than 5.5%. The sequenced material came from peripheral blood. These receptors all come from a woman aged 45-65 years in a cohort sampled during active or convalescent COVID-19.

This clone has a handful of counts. CDR3 coding DNA: TGCGCCAGCAGCTTTCAGGGGGTCGGAGGCACTGAAGCTTTCTTT. As protein: CASSFQGVGGTEAFF. The chain links TRBV5-1 to TRBJ1-1; 7 bases line up with TRBD1. The CDR3 runs 15 residues. Per germline, CDR1 SGHRS and CDR2 YFSETQ. The J segment lost 4 bases and the V segment lost 2 bases, leaving 8 bases of the junction unmatched.

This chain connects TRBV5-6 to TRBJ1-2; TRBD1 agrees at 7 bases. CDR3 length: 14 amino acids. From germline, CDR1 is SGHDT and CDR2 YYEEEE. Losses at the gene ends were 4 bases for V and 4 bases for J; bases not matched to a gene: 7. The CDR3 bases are TGTGCCAGCAGCCAGGGGGGATATTCCTATGGCTACACCTTC. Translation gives CASSQGGYSYGYTF.

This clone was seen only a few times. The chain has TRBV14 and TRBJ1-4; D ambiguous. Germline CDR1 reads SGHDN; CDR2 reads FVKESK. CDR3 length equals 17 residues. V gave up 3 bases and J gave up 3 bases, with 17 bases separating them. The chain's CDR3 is CASSHLWGGGSNEKLFF. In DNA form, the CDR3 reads TGTGCCAGCAGCCATTTGTGGGGAGGTGGGTCTAATGAAAAACTGTTTTTT.

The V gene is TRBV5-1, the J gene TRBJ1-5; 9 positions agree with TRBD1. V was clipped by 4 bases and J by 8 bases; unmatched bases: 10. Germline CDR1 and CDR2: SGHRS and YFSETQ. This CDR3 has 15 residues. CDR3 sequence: CASSPGTGKGKPQHF. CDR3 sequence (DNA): TGCGCCAGCAGCCCAGGGACAGGGAAAGGGAAGCCCCAGCATTTT.

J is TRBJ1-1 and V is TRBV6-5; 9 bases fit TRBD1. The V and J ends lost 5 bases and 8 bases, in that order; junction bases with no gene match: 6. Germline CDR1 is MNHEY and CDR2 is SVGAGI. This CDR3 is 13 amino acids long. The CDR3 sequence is CASSNRGPAEAFF. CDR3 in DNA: TGTGCCAGCAGTAACAGGGGGCCCGCGGAAGCTTTCTTT.

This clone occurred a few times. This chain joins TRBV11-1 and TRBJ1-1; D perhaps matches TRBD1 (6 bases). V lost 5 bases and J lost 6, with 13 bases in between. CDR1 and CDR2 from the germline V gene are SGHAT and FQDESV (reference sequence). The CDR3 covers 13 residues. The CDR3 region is CASSRLGGAEAFF. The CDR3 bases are TGTGCCAGCAGCCGTTTAGGGGGGGCTGAAGCTTTCTTT.

The CDR3 here is CASSPRTSGGTNQETQYF. CDR3 coding DNA: TGTGCCAGCTCACCACGGACTAGCGGGGGGACAAACCAAGAGACCCAGTACTTC. V is TRBV18 and J is TRBJ2-5; TRBD2 matches at 14 bases. V gave up 1 base and J gave up 0 bases; unmatched junction bases: 4. CDR3 size: 18 residues. Germline V gives CDR1 KGHSH, CDR2 LQKENI.

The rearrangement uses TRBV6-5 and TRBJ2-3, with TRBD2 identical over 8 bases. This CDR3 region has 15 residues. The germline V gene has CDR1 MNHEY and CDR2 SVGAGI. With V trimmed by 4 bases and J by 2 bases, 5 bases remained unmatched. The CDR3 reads CASSSPGGPTDTQYF. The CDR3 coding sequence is TGTGCCAGCAGTTCCCCGGGGGGGCCCACAGATACGCAGTATTTT.

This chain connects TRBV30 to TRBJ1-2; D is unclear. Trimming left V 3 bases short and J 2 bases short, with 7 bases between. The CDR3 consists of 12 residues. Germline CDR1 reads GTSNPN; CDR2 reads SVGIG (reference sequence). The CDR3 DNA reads TGTGCCTGGAGAATCGCGAACTATGGCTACACCTTC. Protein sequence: CAWRIANYGYTF.

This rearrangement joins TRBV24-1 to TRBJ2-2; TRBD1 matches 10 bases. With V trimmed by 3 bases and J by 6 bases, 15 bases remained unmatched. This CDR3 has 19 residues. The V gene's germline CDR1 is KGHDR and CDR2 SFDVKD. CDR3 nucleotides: TGTGCCACCAGTGATCAGGCGGGACAGGGGTCGTCACGGGCCGGGGAGCTGTTTTTT. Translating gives CATSDQAGQGSSRAGELFF.

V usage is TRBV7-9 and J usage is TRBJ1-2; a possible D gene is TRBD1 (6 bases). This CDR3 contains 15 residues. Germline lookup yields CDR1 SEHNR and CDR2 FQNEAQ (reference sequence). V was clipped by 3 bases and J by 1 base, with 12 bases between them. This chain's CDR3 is CASSLQGQHNYGYTF. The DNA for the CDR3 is TGTGCCAGCAGCTTGCAAGGACAGCATAACTATGGCTACACCTTC.

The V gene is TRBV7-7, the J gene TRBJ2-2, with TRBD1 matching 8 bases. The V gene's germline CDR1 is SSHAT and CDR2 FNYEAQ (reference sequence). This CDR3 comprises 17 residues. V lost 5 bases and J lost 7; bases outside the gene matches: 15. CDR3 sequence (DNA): TGTGCCAGCAGCATAAGCTCCTTGACAGGGGAGGTCGGGGAGCTGTTTTTT. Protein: CASSISSLTGEVGELFF.

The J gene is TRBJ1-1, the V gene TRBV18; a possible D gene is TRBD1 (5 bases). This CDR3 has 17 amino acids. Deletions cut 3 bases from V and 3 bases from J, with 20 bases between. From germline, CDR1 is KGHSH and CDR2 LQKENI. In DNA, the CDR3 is TGTGCCAGCTCACCCATGGGCACGGCGGGGCCGGACACTGAAGCTTTCTTT. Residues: CASSPMGTAGPDTEAFF.

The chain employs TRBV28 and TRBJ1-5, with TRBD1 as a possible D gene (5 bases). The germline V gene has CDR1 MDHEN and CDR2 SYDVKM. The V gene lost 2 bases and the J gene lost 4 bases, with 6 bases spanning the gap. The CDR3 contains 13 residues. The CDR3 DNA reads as TGTGCCAGCAGTTTAAAGGGGAATCAGCCCCAGCATTTT. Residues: CASSLKGNQPQHF.

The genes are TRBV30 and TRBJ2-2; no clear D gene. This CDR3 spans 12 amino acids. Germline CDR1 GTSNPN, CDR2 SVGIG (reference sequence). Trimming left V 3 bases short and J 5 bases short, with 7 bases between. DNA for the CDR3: TGTGCCTGGAGCCCCGGGACCGGGGAGCTGTTTTTT. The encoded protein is CAWSPGTGELFF. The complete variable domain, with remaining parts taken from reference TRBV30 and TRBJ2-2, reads SQTIHQWPATLVQPVGSPLSLECTVEGTSNPNLYWYRQAAGRGLQLLFYSVGIGQISSEVPQNLSASRPQDRQFILSSKKLLLSDSGFYLCAWSPGTGELFFGEGSRLTVL.

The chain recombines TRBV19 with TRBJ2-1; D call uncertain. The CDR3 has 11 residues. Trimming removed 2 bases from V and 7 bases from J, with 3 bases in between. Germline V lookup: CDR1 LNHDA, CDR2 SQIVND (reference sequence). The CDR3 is CASSIRNEQFF. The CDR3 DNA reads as TGTGCCAGTAGTATACGGAATGAGCAGTTCTTC.

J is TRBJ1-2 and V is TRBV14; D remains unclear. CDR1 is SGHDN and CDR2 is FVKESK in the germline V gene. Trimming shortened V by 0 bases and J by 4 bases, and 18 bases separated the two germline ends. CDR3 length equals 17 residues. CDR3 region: CASSQEGRRLHPYGYTF. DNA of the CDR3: TGTGCCAGCAGCCAAGAGGGCCGACGGCTCCACCCCTATGGCTACACCTTC.

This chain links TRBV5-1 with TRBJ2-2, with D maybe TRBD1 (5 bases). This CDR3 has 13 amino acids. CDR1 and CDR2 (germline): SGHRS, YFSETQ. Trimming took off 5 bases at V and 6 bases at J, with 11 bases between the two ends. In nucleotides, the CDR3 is TGCGCCAGCAGTATAACAGGCGCCGGGGAGCTGTTTTTT. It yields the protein CASSITGAGELFF.

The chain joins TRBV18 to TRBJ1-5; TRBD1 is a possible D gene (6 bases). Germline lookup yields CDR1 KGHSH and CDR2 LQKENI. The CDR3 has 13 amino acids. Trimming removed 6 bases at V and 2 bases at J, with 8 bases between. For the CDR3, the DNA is TGTGCCAGCTCTACAGGGCGCAATCAGCCCCAGCATTTT. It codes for CASSTGRNQPQHF.

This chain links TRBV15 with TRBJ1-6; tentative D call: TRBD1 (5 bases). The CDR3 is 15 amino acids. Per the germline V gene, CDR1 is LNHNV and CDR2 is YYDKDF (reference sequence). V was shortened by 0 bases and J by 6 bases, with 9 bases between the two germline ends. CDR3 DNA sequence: TGTGCCACCAGCAGAGATTTGACAGCTAATTCACCCCTCCACTTT. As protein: CATSRDLTANSPLHF.

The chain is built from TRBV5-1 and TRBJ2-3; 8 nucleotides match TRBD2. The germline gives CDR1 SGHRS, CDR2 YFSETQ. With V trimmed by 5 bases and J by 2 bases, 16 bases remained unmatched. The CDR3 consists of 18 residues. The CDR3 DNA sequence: TGCGCCAGCAGTTTGCGGGGGGCCACACACACCGTCACAGATACGCAGTATTTT. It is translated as CASSLRGATHTVTDTQYF.

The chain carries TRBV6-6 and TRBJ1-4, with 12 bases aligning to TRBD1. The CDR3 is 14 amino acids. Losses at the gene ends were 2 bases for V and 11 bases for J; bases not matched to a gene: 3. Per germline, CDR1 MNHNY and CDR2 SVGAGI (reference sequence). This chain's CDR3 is CASSYPGQGAKLFF. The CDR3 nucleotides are TGTGCCAGCAGTTACCCGGGACAGGGGGCGAAACTGTTTTTT.

CDR3 coding DNA: TGTGCCAGCAGCTGGGGGACAGGGTGGAGCAATCAGCCCCAGCATTTT. Translation gives CASSWGTGWSNQPQHF. The chain uses TRBV7-9 and TRBJ1-5; 9 bases fit TRBD1. The trim removed 4 bases at V and 1 base at J, leaving 5 bases unmatched. The CDR3 consists of 16 residues. CDR1 and CDR2 from the germline V gene are SEHNR and FQNEAQ (reference sequence). The complete variable domain, with remaining parts taken from reference TRBV7-9 and TRBJ1-5, reads DTGVSQNPRHKITKRGQNVTFRCDPISEHNRLYWYRQTLGQGPEFLTYFQNEAQLEKSRLLSDRFSAERPKGSFSTLEIQRTEQGDSAMYLCASSWGTGWSNQPQHFGDGTRLSIL.

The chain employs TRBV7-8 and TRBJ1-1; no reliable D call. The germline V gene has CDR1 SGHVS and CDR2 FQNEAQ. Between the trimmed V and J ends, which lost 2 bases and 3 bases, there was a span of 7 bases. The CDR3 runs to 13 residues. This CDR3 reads CASSLSDYTEAFF. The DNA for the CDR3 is TGTGCCAGCAGCTTATCAGACTACACTGAAGCTTTCTTT.

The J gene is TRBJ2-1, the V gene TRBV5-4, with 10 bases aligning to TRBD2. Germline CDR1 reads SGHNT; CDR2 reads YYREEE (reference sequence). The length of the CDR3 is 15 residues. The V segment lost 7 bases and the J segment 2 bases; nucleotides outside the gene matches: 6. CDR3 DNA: TGTGCCAGCCGCAGAGCGGGGGGGACCTACAATGAGCAGTTCTTC. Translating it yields CASRRAGGTYNEQFF.

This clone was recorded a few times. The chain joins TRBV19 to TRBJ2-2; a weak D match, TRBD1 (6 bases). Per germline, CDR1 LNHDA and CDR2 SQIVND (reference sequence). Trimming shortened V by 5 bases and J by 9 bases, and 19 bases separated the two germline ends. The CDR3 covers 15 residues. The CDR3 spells CASSLRDNWYRELFF. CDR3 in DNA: TGTGCCAGTAGTTTAAGGGACAATTGGTACAGGGAGCTGTTTTTT.

The CDR3 reads CAWSVRGFYNEQYF. For the CDR3, the DNA is TGTGCCTGGAGTGTACGAGGATTCTACAACGAGCAGTACTTC. This chain connects TRBV30 to TRBJ2-7; no reliable D call. The CDR3 contains 14 residues. The ends were cut back, 0 bases at V and 5 bases at J, with 14 bases in the middle. The V gene's germline CDR1 is GTSNPN and CDR2 SVGIG (reference sequence).

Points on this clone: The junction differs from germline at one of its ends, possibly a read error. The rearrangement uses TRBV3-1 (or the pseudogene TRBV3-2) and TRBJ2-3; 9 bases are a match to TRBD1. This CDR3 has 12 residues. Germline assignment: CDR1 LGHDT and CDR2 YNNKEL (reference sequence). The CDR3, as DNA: TGTGCCAGCAGCCAAGAAGGGGACAGGGCCAATTTT. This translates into CASSQEGDRANF.

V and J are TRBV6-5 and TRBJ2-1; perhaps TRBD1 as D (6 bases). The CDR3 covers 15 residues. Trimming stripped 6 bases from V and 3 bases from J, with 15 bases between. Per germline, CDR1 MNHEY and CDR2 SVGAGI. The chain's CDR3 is CASSTTVQGYNEQFF. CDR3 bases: TGTGCCAGCAGCACCACGGTACAGGGCTACAATGAGCAGTTCTTC.